This T cell receptor beta chain comes out of a study of blood T cell repertoires in COVID-19. The CDR3 is 15 residues long. Data came from immunoSEQ multiplex PCR; TCRdb stores just in-frame clones and leaves some out. The repertoire consists of 150,000 to 200,000 clones, with roughly 79% occurring once and the leading ten covering about a fifth. The origin of this receptor is a woman aged 80 or over with acute or convalescent COVID-19. The sequenced material came from peripheral blood. The chain recombines TRBV21-1 with TRBJ1-1; no check of the table's D call, TRBD1, against the DNA was made. TRBV21-1 is a pseudogene. The CDR3 sequence is CASSKGADRYTEAFF. The CDR3 region has the DNA TGTGCCAGCAGCAAAGGGGCAGACAGGTACACTGAAGCTTTCTTT.